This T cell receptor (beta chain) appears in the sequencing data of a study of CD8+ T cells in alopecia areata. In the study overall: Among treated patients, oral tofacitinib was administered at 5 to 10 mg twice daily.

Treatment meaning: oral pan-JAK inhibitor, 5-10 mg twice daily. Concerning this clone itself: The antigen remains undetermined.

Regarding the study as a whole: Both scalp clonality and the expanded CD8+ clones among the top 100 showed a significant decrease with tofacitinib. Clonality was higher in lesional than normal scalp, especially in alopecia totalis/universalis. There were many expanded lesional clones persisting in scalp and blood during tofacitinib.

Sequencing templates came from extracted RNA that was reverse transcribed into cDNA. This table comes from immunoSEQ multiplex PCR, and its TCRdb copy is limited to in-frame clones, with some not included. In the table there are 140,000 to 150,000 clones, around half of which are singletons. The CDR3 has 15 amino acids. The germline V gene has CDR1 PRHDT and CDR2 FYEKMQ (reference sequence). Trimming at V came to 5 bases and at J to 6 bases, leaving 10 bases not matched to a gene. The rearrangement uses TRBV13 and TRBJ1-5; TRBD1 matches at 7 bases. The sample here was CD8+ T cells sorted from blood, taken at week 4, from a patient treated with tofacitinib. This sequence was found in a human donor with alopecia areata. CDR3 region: CASSLRGQVGQPQHF. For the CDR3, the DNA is TGTGCCAGCAGCCTCCGTGGACAGGTTGGTCAGCCCCAGCATTTT.